These 28 T cell receptor beta chains came from one sample sequenced in a study of CXCR3 chemokines and chemotherapy response in bladder cancer (dated by TCRdb to the early 2020s). The protocol used for the library was PCR. Instrument on record: Illumina HiSeq 2500. TCRdb applied fastp at Q25 and MiXCR to the public reads, then kept only in-frame beta chains. Rows with one shared CDR3 protein collapse into an entry with the most common genes and DNA. This sample has about 8,900 distinct CDR3 sequences in its table, and roughly 23% of those were observed once. 7.5% to 10% of the sample goes to the ten largest clones. The biological material was taken from a patient whose treatment included neoadjuvant chemotherapy. These receptor sequences come from a human donor with bladder cancer that did not respond to neoadjuvant chemotherapy.

This clonotype is termed medium-sized (0.01 to 0.1%). This sequence joins TRBV7-2 and TRBJ2-3; TRBD1 matches 11 bases. Trimming removed 5 bases from V and 4 bases from J; junction bases left unmatched: 5. The V gene's germline CDR1 is SGHTA and CDR2 FQGNSA. This CDR3 is 15 amino acids long. The DNA for the CDR3 is TGTGCCAGCAGCCCTCAGGGACAGGGGGCAGATACGCAGTATTTT. This encodes CASSPQGQGADTQYF.

Remarks on this clonotype: A far bigger clonotype differs at one base, so this is likely a read error. The chain uses TRBV10-3 and TRBJ2-1, with D possibly matching TRBD1 (6 bases). CDR3 length equals 12 residues. V was shortened by 5 bases and J by 9 bases, with 11 bases between the two germline ends. Germline V gene data show CDR1 as ENHRY and CDR2 as SYGVKD. The CDR3 nucleotides read TGTGCCATCAGTCACGTAGGGGGTGAGCAGTTCTTC. Amino acids: CAISHVGGEQFF.

At least ten counts were recorded for this clonotype. The CDR3 protein is CASSHGTSGGRYEQYF. CDR3 DNA: TGTGCCAGCAGTCATGGGACTAGCGGGGGACGTTACGAGCAGTACTTC. The V call is TRBV28, the J call TRBJ2-7, with 14 bases fitting TRBD2. CDR1 MDHEN and CDR2 SYDVKM come from the germline V gene. This CDR3 comprises 16 residues. Unmatched junction bases numbered 7, after V lost 5 bases and J lost 4 bases.

This clonotype was seen repeatedly, ten times or more. The V call is TRBV10-3, the J call TRBJ2-7; D is undetermined. V was shortened by 6 bases and J by 6 bases, with 15 bases between the two germline ends. The CDR3 runs to 13 residues. Germline V lookup: CDR1 ENHRY, CDR2 SYGVKD. The CDR3 DNA follows: TGTGCCATCAGGGGGAATGGGCCCGGCGAGCAGTACTTC. Translated: CAIRGNGPGEQYF.

The V gene is TRBV6-2 or TRBV6-3, the J gene TRBJ2-3; 7 bases line up with TRBD2. V shed 6 bases, J shed 5 bases, and the junction held 11 bases outside the gene matches. The CDR3 covers 15 residues. Germline V gene data show CDR1 as MNHEY and CDR2 as SVGEGT. CDR3 in amino acids: CASSPRGRVGDTQYF. For the CDR3, the DNA is TGTGCCAGCAGCCCCCGGGGGAGGGTCGGAGATACGCAGTATTTT.

This clonotype was observed many times. This sequence joins TRBV4-1 and TRBJ1-2; TRBD1 matches at 7 bases. The germline V gene has CDR1 MGHRA and CDR2 YSYEKL. V gave up 0 bases and J gave up 6 bases; unmatched junction bases: 4. This CDR3 spans 14 amino acids. CDR3 coding DNA: TGCGCCAGCAGCCAAGACAGGGGGTTGAATGGCTACACCTTC. Encoded protein: CASSQDRGLNGYTF.

Notes on this clonotype: At one boundary the junction diverges from the germline segment, which might be a read error. The V and J genes are TRBV18 and TRBJ1-4; possible D gene TRBD1, 6 bases. This CDR3 has 14 residues. Germline V CDR1 and CDR2: KGHSH, LQKENI. CDR3 region: CVSSPGGGAEKLFF. The CDR3 nucleotides read TGTGTCAGCTCTCCAGGAGGGGGAGCTGAAAAACTGTTTTTT.

This clonotype is labeled medium-sized. The V gene is TRBV6-6, the J gene TRBJ2-3; D is undetermined. The V end was cut by 5 bases, the J end by 3 bases, with 6 bases between. CDR1 is MNHNY and CDR2 is SVGAGI in the germline V gene (reference sequence). CDR3 length equals 12 residues. The CDR3 bases are TGTGCCAGCAGTACCCAAACAGATACGCAGTATTTT. Amino acid sequence: CASSTQTDTQYF.

This clonotype was seen many times. V usage is TRBV29-1 and J usage is TRBJ2-1; 9 bases fit TRBD1. Looked up from germline, CDR1 is SQVTM and CDR2 is ANQGSEA. V trimming: 4 bases; J trimming: 9 bases; junction bases outside the gene matches: 4. The CDR3 runs to 12 residues. CDR3 nucleotide sequence: TGCAGCGTTGGGGGACAGGGAAGTGAGCAGTTCTTC. It encodes CSVGGQGSEQFF.

This clonotype is termed large. The V call is TRBV7-9, the J call TRBJ2-2; 9 bases match TRBD1. J was trimmed by 3 bases and V by 5 bases; bases with no gene match: 7. Germline-derived CDR1 and CDR2 are SEHNR and FQNEAQ (reference sequence). CDR3 size: 16 residues. CDR3 region: CASSHWGQGYTGELFF. CDR3 DNA sequence: TGTGCCAGCAGCCACTGGGGACAGGGATACACCGGGGAGCTGTTTTTT.

This clonotype was detected many times. The chain carries TRBV15 and TRBJ2-7; D remains unclear. The germline gives CDR1 LNHNV, CDR2 YYDKDF (reference sequence). The CDR3 is 15 amino acids. V shed 2 bases and J shed 5 bases, with 16 bases lying between them. The CDR3 reads CATSRYGAPLNEQYF. The CDR3 DNA follows: TGTGCCACCAGCAGATATGGAGCCCCTCTGAACGAGCAGTACTTC.

This clonotype was seen a single time. A far more abundant clone sits one base away, making this likely a read error. The chain couples TRBV9 to TRBJ2-3; D possibly corresponds to TRBD2 (7 bases). Germline V lookup: CDR1 SGDLS, CDR2 YYNGEE. Between the trimmed V and J ends, which lost 6 bases and 6 bases, there was a span of 17 bases. The CDR3 totals 14 residues. As DNA, the CDR3 is TGTGCCAGCATGAAGGGGGGGGACGAGGATACGCAGTATTTT. Amino acid sequence: CASMKGGDEDTQYF.

This clonotype was observed at least ten times. The chain recombines TRBV5-4 with TRBJ2-7; 7 nucleotides agree with TRBD1. The CDR3 is made up of 14 amino acids. Unmatched junction bases numbered 4, after V lost 3 bases and J lost 1 base. Germline CDR1 reads SGHNT; CDR2 reads YYREEE (reference sequence). The CDR3 loop reads CASSSGQPSYEQYF. CDR3 DNA sequence: TGTGCCAGCAGCTCGGGACAGCCTTCCTACGAGCAGTACTTC.

This clonotype was counted ten times or more. This chain uses TRBV7-2 with TRBJ1-2; the D is unclear. V was clipped by 5 bases and J by 5 bases, with 18 bases between them. CDR1 and CDR2 (germline): SGHTA, FQGNSA. This CDR3 is built from 15 residues. DNA for the CDR3: TGTGCCAGCAGCCCCGACGGCTCCGGGGTATATGGCTACACCTTC. Translation gives CASSPDGSGVYGYTF.

The J gene is TRBJ2-3, the V gene TRBV10-3; D is uncertain. Germline V gene data show CDR1 as ENHRY and CDR2 as SYGVKD. The CDR3 runs 13 residues. The V end was cut by 7 bases, the J end by 1 base, with 9 bases between. CDR3 DNA: TGTGCCATCAATCAGGACGGCACAGATACGCAGTATTTT. Encoded protein: CAINQDGTDTQYF.

The rearrangement joins TRBV11-2 to TRBJ1-1; D may be TRBD1 (6 bases). Between the trimmed V and J ends, which lost 3 bases and 4 bases, there was a span of 12 bases. The CDR3 is 14 residues long. In germline, CDR1 is SGHAT, CDR2 FQNNGV. CDR3 amino acids: CASSFNRVGTEAFF. The DNA for the CDR3 is TGTGCCAGCAGCTTTAACAGGGTCGGCACTGAAGCTTTCTTT. Full variable domain (rest looked up from reference TRBV11-2 and TRBJ1-1): EAGVAQSPRYKIIEKRQSVAFWCNPISGHATLYWYQQILGQGPKLLIQFQNNGVVDDSQLPKDRFSAERLKGVDSTLKIQPAKLEDSAVYLCASSFNRVGTEAFFGQGTRLTVV.

In its sample, this clonotype is medium-sized. This CDR3 is missing its conserved last phenylalanine or tryptophan, likely due to a read error. The DNA is left out, because the CDR3 cannot be placed on it with certainty; the CDR3 is given as TCRdb lists it. The chain employs TRBV18 and TRBJ1-1; TRBD1 was called by the table and not checked on the DNA. The CDR3 length is 12 residues, termini included. Germline CDR1 is KGHSH and CDR2 is LQKENI. CDR3: CASSQRDAPTTI.

In regard to this clonotype: This likely came from a read error, as a far larger clone is one base away. This chain joins TRBV7-9 and TRBJ2-1, with 11 bases identical to TRBD2. The germline V gene has CDR1 SEHNR and CDR2 FQNEAQ (reference sequence). J lost 6 bases, V lost 4 bases, and 8 bases had no gene match. The CDR3 totals 16 residues. Here the CDR3 reads CASSSDRLAGRNEQFF. The CDR3 coding sequence is TGTGCCAGCAGCTCAGATCGACTAGCGGGGCGCAATGAGCAGTTCTTC.

About this clonotype itself: A far more abundant clone sits one base away, making this likely a read error. The chain carries TRBV7-3 and TRBJ2-3, with 9 bases identical to TRBD2. CDR1 and CDR2 (germline): SGHTA, FQGTGA. There are 15 residues in the CDR3. Trimming at V came to 3 bases and at J to 5 bases, leaving 6 bases not matched to a gene. In DNA form, the CDR3 reads TGTGCCAGCAGCTTGGCGGGGGGGCGGGAAGATACGCAGTATTTT. Protein sequence: CASSLAGGREDTQYF.

As for this clonotype: A far larger clone is one base from this, pointing to a likely read error. The gene calls are TRBV6-6 and TRBJ2-1, with 10 positions matching TRBD1. The J call is in doubt because the DNA end fits TRBJ2-7 better. The CDR3 runs to 15 residues. Per the germline V gene, CDR1 is MNHNY and CDR2 is SVGAGI (reference sequence). The CDR3 loop is CASSLPGQGFYGQYF. In DNA form, the CDR3 reads TGTGCCAGCAGTCTACCGGGACAGGGGTTCTACGGGCAGTACTTC.

By share, this clonotype ranks as medium-sized. The rearrangement links TRBV6-2 or TRBV6-3 to TRBJ1-2; 10 bases align to TRBD1. The CDR3 is made up of 11 amino acids. The ends lost 8 bases at V and 7 bases at J; junction bases unmatched: 1. Per the germline V gene, CDR1 is MNHEY and CDR2 is SVGEGT. For the CDR3, the DNA is TGTGCCAGCCGGGACAGGGGTGGCTACACCTTC. As protein: CASRDRGGYTF.

The chain carries TRBV6-6 and TRBJ1-2; D remains ambiguous. The V gene lost 2 bases and the J gene lost 6 bases, with 7 bases spanning the gap. The CDR3 is 12 amino acids. Germline V lookup: CDR1 MNHNY, CDR2 SVGAGI (reference sequence). As DNA, the CDR3 is TGTGCCAGCAGTTACGGGGTGGATGGCTACACCTTC. Translated: CASSYGVDGYTF.

This clonotype was seen only once. V is TRBV6-2 or TRBV6-3 and J is TRBJ2-1; a weak D match, TRBD2 (5 bases). Trimming cost V 5 bases and J 0 bases, with 8 bases left between them. Germline CDR1 is MNHEY and CDR2 is SVGEGT. The CDR3 has 14 amino acids. CDR3 residues: CASSPGDSYNEQFF. For the CDR3, the DNA is TGTGCCAGCAGTCCCGGGGACTCCTACAATGAGCAGTTCTTC.

This clonotype was seen at least ten times. The V gene is TRBV20-1, the J gene TRBJ1-4; D remains unclear. The germline V gene has CDR1 DFQATT and CDR2 SNEGSKA (reference sequence). CDR3 length: 14 residues. Trimming removed 3 bases from V and 0 bases from J, with 8 bases in between. The CDR3 protein is CSARDQTTNEKLFF. The CDR3 DNA follows: TGCAGTGCTAGGGACCAAACAACTAATGAAAAACTGTTTTTT.

Turning to this clonotype: This likely traces to a read error, being one base from a far larger clone. The chain has TRBV7-9 and TRBJ2-3; TRBD2 matches at 9 bases. Germline CDR1 reads SEHNR; CDR2 reads FQNEAQ (reference sequence). J gave up 5 bases and V 5 bases, and 5 bases lay outside the gene matches. This CDR3 has 14 residues. The CDR3 loop is CASSPPSGIDTQYF. In DNA form, the CDR3 reads TGTGCCAGCAGCCCCCCTAGCGGGATAGATACGCAGTATTTT.

This clonotype has just a few counts. A far more abundant clone sits one base away, making this likely a read error. The V call is TRBV6-6, the J call TRBJ2-5; D possibly matches TRBD1 or TRBD2 (6 bases each). CDR3 length equals 15 residues. The ends were cut back, 6 bases at V and 11 bases at J, with 25 bases in the middle. Germline V lookup: CDR1 MNHNY, CDR2 SVGAGI (reference sequence). For the CDR3, the DNA is TGTGCCAGCAGGGTCGAGGGGGGCTCCTACAATGAGCAGTACTTC. It translates to CASRVEGGSYNEQYF.

This clonotype was seen at least ten times. The chain carries TRBV12-3 or TRBV12-4 and TRBJ1-2, with 8 nucleotides matching TRBD1. The CDR3 loop spans 14 amino acids. The ends lost 8 bases at V and 4 bases at J; junction bases unmatched: 9. The chain's CDR3 is CASCQGAQSYGYTF. CDR3 DNA sequence: TGTGCCAGCTGCCAGGGGGCGCAGAGCTATGGCTACACCTTC.

This clonotype is classed as medium-sized. The chain carries TRBV18 and TRBJ2-7; a weak D match, TRBD1 (6 bases). Germline V lookup: CDR1 KGHSH, CDR2 LQKENI. The V and J ends lost 1 base and 7 bases respectively, with 11 bases between them. This CDR3 comprises 13 residues. CDR3 nucleotide sequence: TGTGCCAGCTCACCACAGGGGGTAGAGGAGCAGTACTTC. Protein product: CASSPQGVEEQYF.